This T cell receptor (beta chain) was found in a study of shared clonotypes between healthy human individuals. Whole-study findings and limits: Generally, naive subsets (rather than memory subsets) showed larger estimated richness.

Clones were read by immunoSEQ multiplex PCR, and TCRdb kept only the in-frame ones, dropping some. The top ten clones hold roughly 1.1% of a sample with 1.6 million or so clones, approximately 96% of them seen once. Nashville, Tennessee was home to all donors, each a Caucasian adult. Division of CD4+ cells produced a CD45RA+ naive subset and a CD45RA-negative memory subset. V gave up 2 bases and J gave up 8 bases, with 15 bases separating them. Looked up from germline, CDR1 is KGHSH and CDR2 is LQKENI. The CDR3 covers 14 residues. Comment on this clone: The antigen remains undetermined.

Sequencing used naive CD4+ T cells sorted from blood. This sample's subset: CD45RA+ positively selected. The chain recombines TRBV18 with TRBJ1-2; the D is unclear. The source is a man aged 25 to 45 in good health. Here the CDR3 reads CASSPNSPQWGYTF. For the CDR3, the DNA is TGTGCCAGCTCACCAAACAGCCCTCAATGGGGCTACACCTTC.